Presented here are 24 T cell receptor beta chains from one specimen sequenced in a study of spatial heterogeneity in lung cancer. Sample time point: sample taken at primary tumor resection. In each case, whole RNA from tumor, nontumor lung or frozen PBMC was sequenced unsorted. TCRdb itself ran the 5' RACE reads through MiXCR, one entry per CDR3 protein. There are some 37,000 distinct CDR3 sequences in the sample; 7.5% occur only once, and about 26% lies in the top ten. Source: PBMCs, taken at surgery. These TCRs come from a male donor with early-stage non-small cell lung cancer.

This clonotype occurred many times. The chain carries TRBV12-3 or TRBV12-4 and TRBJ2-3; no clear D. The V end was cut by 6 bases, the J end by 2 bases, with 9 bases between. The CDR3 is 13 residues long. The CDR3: CASSRLATDTQYF. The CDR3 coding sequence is TGTGCCAGCAGCCGACTCGCCACAGATACGCAGTATTTT.

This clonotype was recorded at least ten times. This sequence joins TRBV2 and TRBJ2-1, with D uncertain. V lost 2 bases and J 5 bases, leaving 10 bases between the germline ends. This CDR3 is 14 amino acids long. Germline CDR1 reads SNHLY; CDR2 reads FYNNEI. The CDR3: CASSEQALNNEQFF. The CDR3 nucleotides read TGTGCCAGCAGTGAACAAGCATTAAACAATGAGCAGTTCTTC.

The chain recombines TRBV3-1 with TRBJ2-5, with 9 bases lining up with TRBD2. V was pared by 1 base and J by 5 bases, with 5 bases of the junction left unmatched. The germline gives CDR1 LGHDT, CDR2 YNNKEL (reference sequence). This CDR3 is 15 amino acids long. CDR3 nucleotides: TGTGCCAGCAGCCAAGTAGCGGGGGTGTACGAGACCCAGTACTTC. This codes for CASSQVAGVYETQYF.

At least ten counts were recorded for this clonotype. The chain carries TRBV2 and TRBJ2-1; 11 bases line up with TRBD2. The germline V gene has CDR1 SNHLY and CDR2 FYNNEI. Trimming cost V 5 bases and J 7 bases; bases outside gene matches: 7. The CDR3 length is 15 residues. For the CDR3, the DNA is TGTGCCAGCAGTCTAACTAGCGGGGGCAGGAATGAGCAGTTCTTC. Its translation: CASSLTSGGRNEQFF. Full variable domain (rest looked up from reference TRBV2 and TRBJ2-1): EPEVTQTPSHQVTQMGQEVILRCVPISNHLYFYWYRQILGQKVEFLVSFYNNEISEKSEIFDDQFSVERPDGSNFTLKIRSTKLEDSAMYFCASSLTSGGRNEQFFGPGTRLTVL.

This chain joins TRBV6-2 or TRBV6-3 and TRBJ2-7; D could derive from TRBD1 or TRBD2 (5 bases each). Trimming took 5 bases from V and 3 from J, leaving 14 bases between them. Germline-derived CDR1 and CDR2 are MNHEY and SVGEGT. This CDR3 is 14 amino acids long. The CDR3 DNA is TGTGCCAGCAGTAGGGGACGGACCAACTACGAGCAGTACGTC. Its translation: CASSRGRTNYEQYV.

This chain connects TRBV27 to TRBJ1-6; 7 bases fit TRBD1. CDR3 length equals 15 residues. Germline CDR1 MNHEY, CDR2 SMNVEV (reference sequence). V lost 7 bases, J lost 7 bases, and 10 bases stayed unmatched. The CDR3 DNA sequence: TGTGCCAGCACCCTGGGAGGGGGCATAAATTCACCCCTCCACTTT. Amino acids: CASTLGGGINSPLHF.

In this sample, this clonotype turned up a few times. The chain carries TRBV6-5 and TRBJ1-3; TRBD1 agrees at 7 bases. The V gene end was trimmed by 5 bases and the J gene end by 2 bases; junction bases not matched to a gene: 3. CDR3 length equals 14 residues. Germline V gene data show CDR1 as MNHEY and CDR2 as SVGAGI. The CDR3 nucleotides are TGTGCCAGCAGTCAAACAGGGGCTGGAAACACCATATATTTT. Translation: CASSQTGAGNTIYF.

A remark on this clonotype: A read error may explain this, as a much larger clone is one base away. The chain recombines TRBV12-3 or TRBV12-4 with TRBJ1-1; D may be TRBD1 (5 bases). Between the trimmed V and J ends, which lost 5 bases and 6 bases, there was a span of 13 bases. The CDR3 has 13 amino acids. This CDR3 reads CASSPRRDSEAFF. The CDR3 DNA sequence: TGTGCCAGCAGTCCTAGGAGGGACTCTGAAGCTTTCTTT.

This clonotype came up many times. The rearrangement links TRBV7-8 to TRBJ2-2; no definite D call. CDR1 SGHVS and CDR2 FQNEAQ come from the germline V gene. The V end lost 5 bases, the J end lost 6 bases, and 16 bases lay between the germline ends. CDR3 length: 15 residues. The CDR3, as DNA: TGTGCCAGCAGCCCAAGCCCTTCTATCGCCGGGGAGCTGTTTTTT. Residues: CASSPSPSIAGELFF.

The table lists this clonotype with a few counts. CDR3 amino acids: CASSLDGTPREQFF. As DNA, the CDR3 is TGTGCCAGCAGCTTGGATGGGACCCCACGGGAGCAGTTCTTC. V usage is TRBV5-4 and J usage is TRBJ2-1, with D perhaps given as TRBD1 or TRBD2 (5 bases each). CDR3 size: 14 residues. CDR1 and CDR2 from the germline V gene are SGHNT and YYREEE (reference sequence). V shed 0 bases and J shed 10 bases, with 14 bases lying between them. Full variable domain (outside the CDR3, taken from reference TRBV5-4 and TRBJ2-1): ETGVTQSPTHLIKTRGQQVTLRCSSQSGHNTVSWYQQALGQGPQFIFQYYREEENGRGNFPPRFSGLQFPNYSSELNVNALELDDSALYLCASSLDGTPREQFFGPGTRLTVL.

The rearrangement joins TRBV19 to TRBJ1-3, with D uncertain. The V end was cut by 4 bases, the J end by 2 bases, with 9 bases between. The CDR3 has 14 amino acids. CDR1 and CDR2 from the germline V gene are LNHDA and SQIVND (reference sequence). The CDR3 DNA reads TGTGCCAGTAGTACCGCGGCGGCTGGAAACACCATATATTTT. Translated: CASSTAAAGNTIYF.

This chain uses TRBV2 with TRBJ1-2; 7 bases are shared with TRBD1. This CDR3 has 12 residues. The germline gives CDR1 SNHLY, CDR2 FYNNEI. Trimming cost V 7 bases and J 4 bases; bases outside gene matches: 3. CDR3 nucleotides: TGTGCCAGCAAATGGGACAGCTATGGCTACACCTTC. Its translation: CASKWDSYGYTF.

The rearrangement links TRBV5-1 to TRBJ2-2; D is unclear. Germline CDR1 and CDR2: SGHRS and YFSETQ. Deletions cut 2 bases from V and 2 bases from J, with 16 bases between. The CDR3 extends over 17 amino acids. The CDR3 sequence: CASSFGDLPFNTGELFF. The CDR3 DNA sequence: TGCGCCAGCAGCTTTGGTGACCTACCCTTTAACACCGGGGAGCTGTTTTTT.

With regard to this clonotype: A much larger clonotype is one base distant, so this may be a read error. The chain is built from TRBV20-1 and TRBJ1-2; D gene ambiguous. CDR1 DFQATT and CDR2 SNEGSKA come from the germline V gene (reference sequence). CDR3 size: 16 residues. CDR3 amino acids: CSARERRTATNYAYTF. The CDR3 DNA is TGCAGTGCTAGAGAACGTCGTACAGCAACTAACTATGCCTACACCTTC.

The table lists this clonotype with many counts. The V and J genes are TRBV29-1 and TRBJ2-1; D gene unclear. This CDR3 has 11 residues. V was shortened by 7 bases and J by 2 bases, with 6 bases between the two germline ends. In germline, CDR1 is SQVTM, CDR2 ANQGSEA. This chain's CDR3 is CSAPTYNEQFF. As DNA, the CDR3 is TGCAGCGCACCCACCTACAATGAGCAGTTCTTC.

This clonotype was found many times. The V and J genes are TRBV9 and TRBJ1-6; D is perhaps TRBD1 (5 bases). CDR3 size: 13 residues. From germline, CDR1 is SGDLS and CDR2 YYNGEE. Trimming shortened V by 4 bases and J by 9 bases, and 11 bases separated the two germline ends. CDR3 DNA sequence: TGTGCCAGCAGCACATTGGGGGGTTCACCCCTCCACTTT. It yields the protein CASSTLGGSPLHF.

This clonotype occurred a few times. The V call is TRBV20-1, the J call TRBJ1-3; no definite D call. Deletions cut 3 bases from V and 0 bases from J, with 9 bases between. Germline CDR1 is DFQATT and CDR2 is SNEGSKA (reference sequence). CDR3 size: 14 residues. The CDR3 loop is CSASLTASGNTIYF. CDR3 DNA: TGCAGTGCTAGTTTAACAGCCTCTGGAAACACCATATATTTT.

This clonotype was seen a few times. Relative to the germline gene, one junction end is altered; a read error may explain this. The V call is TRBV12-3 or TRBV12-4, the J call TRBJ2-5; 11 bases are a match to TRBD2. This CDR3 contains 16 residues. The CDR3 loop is CASRLAGGQGGETQYF. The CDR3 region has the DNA TGTGCCAGCAGATTAGCGGGGGGGCAGGGTGGAGAGACCCAGTACTTC.

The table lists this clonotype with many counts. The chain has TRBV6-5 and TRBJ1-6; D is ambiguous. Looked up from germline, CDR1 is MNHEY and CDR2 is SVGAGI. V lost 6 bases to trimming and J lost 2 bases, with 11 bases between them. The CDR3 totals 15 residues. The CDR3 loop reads CASSSRGAYNSPLHF. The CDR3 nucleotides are TGTGCCAGCAGCTCCCGCGGGGCCTATAATTCACCCCTCCACTTT.

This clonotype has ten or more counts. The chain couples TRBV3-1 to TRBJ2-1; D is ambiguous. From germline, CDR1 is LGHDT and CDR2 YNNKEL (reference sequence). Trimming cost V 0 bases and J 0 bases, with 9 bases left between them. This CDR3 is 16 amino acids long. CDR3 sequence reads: CASSQELLSSYNEQFF. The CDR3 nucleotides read TGTGCCAGCAGCCAAGAACTACTCAGCTCCTACAATGAGCAGTTCTTC.

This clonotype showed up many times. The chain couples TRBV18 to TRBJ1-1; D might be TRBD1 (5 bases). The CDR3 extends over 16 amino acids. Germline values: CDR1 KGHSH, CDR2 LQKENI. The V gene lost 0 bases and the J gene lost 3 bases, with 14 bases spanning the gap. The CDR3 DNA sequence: TGTGCCAGCTCACCACCAGCTGGCGGGGGACACACTGAAGCTTTCTTT. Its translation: CASSPPAGGGHTEAFF. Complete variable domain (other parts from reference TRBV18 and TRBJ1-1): NAGVMQNPRHLVRRRGQEARLRCSPMKGHSHVYWYRQLPEEGLKFMVYLQKENIIDESGMPKERFSAEFPKEGPSILRIQQVVRGDSAAYFCASSPPAGGGHTEAFFGQGTRLTVV.

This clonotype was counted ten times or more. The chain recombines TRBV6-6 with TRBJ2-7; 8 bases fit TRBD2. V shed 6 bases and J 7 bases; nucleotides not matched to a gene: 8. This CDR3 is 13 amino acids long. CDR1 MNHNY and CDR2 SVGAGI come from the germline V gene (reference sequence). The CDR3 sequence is CASRTSDLGEQYV. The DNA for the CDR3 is TGTGCCAGCAGGACTAGCGACTTGGGGGAGCAGTACGTC.

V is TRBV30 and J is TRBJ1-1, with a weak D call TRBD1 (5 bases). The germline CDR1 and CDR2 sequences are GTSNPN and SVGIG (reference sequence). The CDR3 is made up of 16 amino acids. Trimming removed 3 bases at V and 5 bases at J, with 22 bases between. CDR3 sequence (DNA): TGTGCCTGGAGACAAAAGAAACAGGAGATAAGTACTGAAGCTTTCTTT. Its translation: CAWRQKKQEISTEAFF.

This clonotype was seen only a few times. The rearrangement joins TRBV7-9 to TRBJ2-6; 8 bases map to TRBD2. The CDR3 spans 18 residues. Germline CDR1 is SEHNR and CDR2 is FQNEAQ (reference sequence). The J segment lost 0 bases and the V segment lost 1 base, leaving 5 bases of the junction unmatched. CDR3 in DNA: TGTGCCAGCAGCTTAGGCCGCGGGGGGCTCTCTGGGGCCAACGTCCTGACTTTC. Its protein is CASSLGRGGLSGANVLTF.